This T cell receptor beta chain was observed in a study of T-cell reconstitution after alpha-beta-depleted transplantation in children (dated by TCRdb to about 2016). Regarding the complete study: Using TCR repertoire profiling, the study quantitatively followed how T-cell immune reconstitution unfolded in children after TCRalphabeta/CD19-depleted allogeneic hematopoietic cell transplantation. The investigation overall reported the following: In some patients, the high TCRbeta diversity seen at day 60 was put down to recipient T cells and intrathymic progenitors that had survived conditioning. The apparently early recovery of alphabetaT-cell counts about two months after transplant reportedly depended on only several hundred rapidly expanded clones that came from non-depleted graft cells. Hyperexpanded clone frequencies declined over subsequent months; after one year, T-cell counts and TCRbeta diversity were mostly attributed to newly produced T cells.

The sample's treatment or condition, from its label and the paper: allogeneic hematopoietic cell transplantation with graft depleted of TCRalphabeta T cells and CD19 B cells. TCRalphabeta/CD19-depleted allogeneic hematopoietic cell grafts were given to the transplant recipients, all of whom were children. Libraries came from PCR. The data were produced on an Illumina HiSeq 2500. TCR libraries were prepared with molecular barcoding, using unique molecular identifiers to normalize TCRbeta repertoire quantification. In-frame beta chains were kept once TCRdb had trimmed the public reads at Q25 with fastp and called clones with MiXCR. Every distinct CDR3 protein forms one entry, paired with its most common genes and DNA. The sample records about 580,000 distinct CDR3 sequences, 20% to 25% of which are singletons. Together, the top ten hold less than 15% of the sample. About this clonotype itself: Its antigen is not yet known. No base quality information exists; no much larger clone differs at one position.

Sequenced material: PBMCs, mostly from graft donor cells, taken 360 days after TCRalphabeta/CD19-depleted stem cell transplant. The sequence was obtained from a boy under three years old who had a stem cell transplant for acute myeloid leukemia, so the T cells may come from the graft donor.

The DNA sequence follows: TGCAGCGTTGAAGACGTCCGACAAGAGACCCAGTACTTC. It encodes CSVEDVRQETQYF. The sequence links TRBV29-1 to TRBJ2-5; the D gene remains uncertain. V loses 0 bases of germline sequence and J loses 2 bases, and the interval between the two ends is 7 bases. CDR1 and CDR2, looked up from the germline V gene, are SQVTM and ANQGSEA. Including the terminal cysteine and phenylalanine, the CDR3 comprises 13 residues. Only CDR3 DNA remains: 39 bases, in frame from the first base.